This TCR beta chain was observed in a study of CD8+ T cells in alopecia areata. Overall study context: Percent affected scalp area, the SALT score, rated treated patients' severity.

As concerns this clone: As yet, its antigen is unknown.

The study's findings and limits: Amid tofacitinib therapy, many expanded lesional clones stayed present in scalp and blood.

After isolation, RNA underwent reverse transcription to generate cDNA as the sequencing template. TCRdb keeps only in-frame clones here, not all; method: immunoSEQ multiplex PCR. The sample records around 190,000 clones, 60% being singletons. Unmatched junction bases numbered 5, after V lost 0 bases and J lost 7 bases. Per germline, CDR1 SGHRS and CDR2 YFSETQ. The length of the CDR3 is 14 residues. Treatment: oral pan-JAK inhibitor, 5-10 mg twice daily. Source: CD4+ T cells sorted from blood, taken at week 24, from a patient treated with tofacitinib. This TCR was sampled from a human donor with alopecia areata. The rearrangement uses TRBV5-1 and TRBJ1-2, with TRBD1 matching 8 bases. The CDR3: CASSLAGTGGGYTF. For the CDR3, the DNA is TGCGCCAGCAGCTTGGCCGGGACAGGCGGTGGCTACACCTTC.